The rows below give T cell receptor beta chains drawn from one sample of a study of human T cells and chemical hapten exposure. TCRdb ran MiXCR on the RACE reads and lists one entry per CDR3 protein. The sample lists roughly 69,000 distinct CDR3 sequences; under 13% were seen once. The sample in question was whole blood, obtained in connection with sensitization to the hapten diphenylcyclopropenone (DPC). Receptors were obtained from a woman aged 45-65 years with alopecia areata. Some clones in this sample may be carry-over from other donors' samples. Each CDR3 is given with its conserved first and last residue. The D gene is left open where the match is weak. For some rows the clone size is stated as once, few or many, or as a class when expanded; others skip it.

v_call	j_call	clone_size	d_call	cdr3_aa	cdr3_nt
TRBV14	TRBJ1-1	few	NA	CASSPVRTNTEAFF	TGTGCCAGCAGTCCGGTCAGGACGAACACTGAAGCTTTCTTT
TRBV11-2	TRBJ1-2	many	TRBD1	CASSFAGGYGYTF	TGTGCCAGCAGCTTCGCAGGGGGCTATGGCTACACCTTC
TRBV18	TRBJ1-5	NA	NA	CASSPEAASQPQHF	TGTGCCAGCTCACCAGAGGCCGCGAGCCAGCCCCAGCATTTT
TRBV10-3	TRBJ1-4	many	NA	CAISGDNEKLFF	TGTGCCATCTCAGGGGATAATGAAAAACTGTTTTTT
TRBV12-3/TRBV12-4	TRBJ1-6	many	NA	CASSFRGRGDSPLHF	TGTGCCAGCAGTTTCCGAGGCAGGGGTGATTCACCCCTCCACTTT
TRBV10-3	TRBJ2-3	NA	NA	CATQRQDTDTQYF	TGTGCCACCCAGCGCCAGGACACAGATACGCAGTATTTT
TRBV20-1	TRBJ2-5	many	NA	CSASPLMTRRETQYF	TGCAGTGCTAGCCCCTTAATGACTAGAAGAGAGACCCAGTACTTC
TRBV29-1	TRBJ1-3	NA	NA	CSVESDSSGNTIYF	TGCAGCGTTGAATCTGATTCCTCTGGAAACACCATATATTTT
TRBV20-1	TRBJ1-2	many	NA	CSARHPTGNYGYTF	TGCAGTGCTAGACATCCTACAGGCAACTATGGCTACACCTTC
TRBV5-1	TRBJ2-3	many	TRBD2	CASSATSGRANADTQYF	TGCGCCAGCAGCGCGACTAGCGGGAGGGCCAACGCAGATACGCAGTATTTT
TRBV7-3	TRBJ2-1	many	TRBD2	CASSLRLAELGSYNEQFF	TGTGCCAGCAGCTTAAGACTAGCGGAGCTGGGATCATACAATGAGCAGTTCTTC
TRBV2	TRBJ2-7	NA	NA	CASRVTLTYEQYF	TGTGCCAGCAGGGTCACCCTTACCTACGAGCAGTACTTC
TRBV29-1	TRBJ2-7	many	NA	CSVEGARAGQYF	TGCAGCGTTGAGGGGGCGAGGGCCGGGCAGTACTTC
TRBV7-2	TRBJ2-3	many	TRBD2	CASSLFSSGRGDTQYF	TGTGCCAGCAGCTTATTCTCTAGCGGGAGAGGAGATACGCAGTATTTT
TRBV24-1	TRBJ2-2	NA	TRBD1	CATSDSRTGQITGELFF	TGTGCCACCAGTGATTCTCGGACGGGACAGATCACCGGGGAGCTGTTTTTT
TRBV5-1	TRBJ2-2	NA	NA	CASRPGTGELFF	TGCGCCAGCAGACCCGGGACCGGGGAGCTGTTTTTT
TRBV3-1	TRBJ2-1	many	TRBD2	CASSQMPGLGYNEQFF	TGTGCCAGCAGCCAGATGCCGGGACTAGGGTACAATGAGCAGTTCTTC
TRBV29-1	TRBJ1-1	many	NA	CSVEEASGRVNTEAFF	TGCAGCGTTGAAGAAGCTTCCGGCAGGGTGAACACTGAAGCTTTCTTT
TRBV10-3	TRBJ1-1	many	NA	CAISWTEMNTEAFF	TGTGCCATCAGTTGGACAGAAATGAACACTGAAGCTTTCTTT
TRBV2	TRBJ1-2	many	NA	CASSAIREPYGYTF	TGTGCCAGCAGTGCCATAAGGGAGCCCTATGGCTACACCTTC
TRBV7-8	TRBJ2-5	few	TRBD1	CASSPPQGEIETQYF	TGTGCCAGCAGCCCCCCACAGGGGGAGATTGAGACCCAGTACTTC
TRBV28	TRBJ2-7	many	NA	CASVGGVGEQYF	TGTGCCAGCGTAGGGGGAGTGGGAGAGCAGTACTTC
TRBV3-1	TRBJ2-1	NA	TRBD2	CASSQDASGRGSYNEQFF	TGTGCCAGCAGCCAAGATGCTAGCGGGAGGGGCTCCTACAATGAGCAGTTCTTC
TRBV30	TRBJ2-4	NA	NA	CAWDGQSGNIQYF	TGTGCCTGGGATGGACAGTCGGGAAACATTCAGTACTTC
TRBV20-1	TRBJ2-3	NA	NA	CSARERGGRSAPDTQYF	TGCAGTGCTAGAGAGAGGGGGGGCAGGTCAGCTCCAGATACGCAGTATTTT
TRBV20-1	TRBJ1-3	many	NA	CSLWGAGNTIYF	TGCAGTCTTTGGGGGGCAGGAAACACCATATATTTT
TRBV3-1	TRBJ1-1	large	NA	CASSQDAGSHLDTEAFF	TGTGCCAGCAGCCAAGATGCAGGGTCTCACCTGGACACTGAAGCTTTCTTT
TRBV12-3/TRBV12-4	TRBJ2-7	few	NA	CASSFEGYEQYF	TGTGCCAGCAGTTTCGAGGGCTACGAGCAGTACTTC
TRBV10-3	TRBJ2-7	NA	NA	CAISGGSLYEQYF	TGTGCCATCAGTGGGGGTAGTTTGTATGAGCAGTACTTC
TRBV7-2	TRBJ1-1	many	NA	CASSLEDRAYTEAFF	TGTGCCAGCAGCTTGGAGGACAGAGCCTACACTGAAGCTTTCTTT
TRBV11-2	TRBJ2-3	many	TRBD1	CASSARQGQSSTDTQYF	TGTGCCAGCAGCGCCCGACAGGGACAATCAAGCACAGATACGCAGTATTTT
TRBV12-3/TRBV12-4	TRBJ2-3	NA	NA	CASTPSQAGTDTQYF	TGTGCCAGCACCCCCTCACAGGCTGGCACAGATACGCAGTATTTT
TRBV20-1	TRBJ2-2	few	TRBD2	CSARGTSGTTGELFF	TGCAGTGCTAGGGGGACTAGCGGGACCACCGGGGAGCTGTTTTTT
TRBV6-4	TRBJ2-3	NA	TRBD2	CASSGTSGTDTQYF	TGTGCCAGCAGTGGGACTAGCGGCACAGATACGCAGTATTTT
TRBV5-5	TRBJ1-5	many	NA	CASSRGFPSNQPQHF	TGTGCCAGCAGCCGGGGGTTTCCTAGCAATCAGCCCCAGCATTTT
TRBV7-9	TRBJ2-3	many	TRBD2	CASSFSRLAETTDTQYF	TGTGCCAGCAGCTTTAGCCGACTAGCGGAGACCACAGATACGCAGTATTTT
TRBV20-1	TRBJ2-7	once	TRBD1	CSARGTGTHEQYF	TGCAGTGCTAGAGGGACAGGGACCCACGAGCAGTACTTC
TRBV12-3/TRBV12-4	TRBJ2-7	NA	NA	CASSLGQTPIYEQYF	TGTGCCAGCAGCCTTGGACAGACCCCCATATACGAGCAGTACTTC
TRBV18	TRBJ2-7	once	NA	CASSRDAVLYEQHF	TGTGCCAGCTCACGAGATGCTGTCCTCTACGAGCAGCACTTC
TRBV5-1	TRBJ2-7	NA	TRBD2	CASSTYRTAGGYPYEQYF	TGCGCCAGCAGCACCTATAGGACAGCGGGAGGATATCCCTACGAGCAGTACTTC
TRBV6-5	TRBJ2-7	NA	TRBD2	CASSYDPWTSGSFYEQYF	TGTGCCAGCAGTTACGACCCCTGGACTAGCGGGAGTTTCTACGAGCAGTACTTC
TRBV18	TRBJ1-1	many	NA	CASSLGANTEAFF	TGTGCCAGCTCACTGGGGGCTAACACTGAAGCTTTCTTT
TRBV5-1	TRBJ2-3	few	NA	CASSFPGATDTQYF	TGCGCCAGCAGCTTTCCGGGGGCCACAGATACGCAGTATTTT
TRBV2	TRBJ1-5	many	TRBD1	CASSTGARGNQPQHF	TGTGCCAGCAGTACAGGGGCCCGTGGCAATCAGCCCCAGCATTTT
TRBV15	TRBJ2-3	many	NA	CATSRDARGEDTQYF	TGTGCCACCAGCAGAGATGCCAGGGGGGAAGATACGCAGTATTTT
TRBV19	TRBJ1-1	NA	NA	CASSIVGADYRNTEAFF	TGTGCCAGTAGTATAGTTGGAGCAGACTACAGGAACACTGAAGCTTTCTTT
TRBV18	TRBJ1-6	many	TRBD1	CASSPSTGEDSPLHF	TGTGCCAGCTCACCGTCCACAGGGGAGGATTCACCCCTCCACTTT